The 8 T cell receptor beta chains given below trace back to one sample, sequenced in a study of CXCR3-negative and CXCR3-positive naive CD8 T cells (dated by TCRdb to about 2019). The data were produced on a NextSeq 550. The Human TCR Profiling Kit (MiLaboratory) was used to make UMI-labeled 5' RACE TRB cDNA libraries. The reads, reprocessed by TCRdb, yield one row per CDR3 protein sequence and no DNA. The table kept for this sample lists fewer than 90,000 distinct CDR3 sequences. About 1.4% of the sample belongs to the ten largest clones. Sample: naive CXCR3- CD8+ T cells from blood. The cell subset or site tag for this specimen amounts to: CD45RO-CCR7+CD27+CD95- naive CD8+ T cells lacking CXCR3 (TNR3-). The receptors originated from a human donor in good health. Some clones in this sample may be carry-over from other donors' samples.

The rearrangement joins TRBV9 to TRBJ2-1; the TCRdb D gene call, TRBD2, has no DNA to confirm it. CDR3 length: 15 amino acids. The germline CDR1 and CDR2 sequences are SGDLS and YYNGEE. The CDR3 sequence is CASSASGSSYNEQFF.

The chain recombines TRBV7-2 with TRBJ2-7. The length of the CDR3 is 14 residues. From germline, CDR1 is SGHTA and CDR2 FQGNSA. The CDR3 loop is CASSSSGNSYEQYF.

J is TRBJ2-5 and V is TRBV29-1. CDR3 length: 12 residues. Germline V gene data show CDR1 as SQVTM and CDR2 as ANQGSEA. CDR3 amino acids: CSVVFGEETQYF.

The chain joins TRBV7-2 to TRBJ2-3; lacking DNA, the TRBD2 call made by TCRdb goes unchecked. Germline-derived CDR1 and CDR2 are SGHTA and FQGNSA. The CDR3 totals 15 residues. CDR3 sequence reads: CASSLTSGGLNTQYF.

This chain joins TRBV4-1 and TRBJ2-1; TCRdb's D call, TRBD2, is unchecked because there is no DNA. The CDR3 loop spans 14 amino acids. Germline V gives CDR1 MGHRA, CDR2 YSYEKL. The chain's CDR3 is CASSRNSGNNEQFF.

This rearrangement joins TRBV27 to TRBJ1-3; absent DNA, TCRdb's TRBD1 call cannot be checked. Germline V gene sequence: CDR1 MNHEY, CDR2 SMNVEV (reference sequence). The CDR3 is 15 residues long. This CDR3 reads CASSLNRVGGNTIYF.

This rearrangement joins TRBV5-6 to TRBJ2-5; the TCRdb D gene call, TRBD1, has no DNA to confirm it. Germline values: CDR1 SGHDT, CDR2 YYEEEE. The CDR3 covers 14 residues. CDR3 protein: CASSDQGRGETQYF.

The rearrangement links TRBV7-6 to TRBJ2-6. The CDR3 is 14 residues long. Germline lookup yields CDR1 SGHVS and CDR2 FNYEAQ. CDR3 in amino acids: CASSLEPGANVLTF.